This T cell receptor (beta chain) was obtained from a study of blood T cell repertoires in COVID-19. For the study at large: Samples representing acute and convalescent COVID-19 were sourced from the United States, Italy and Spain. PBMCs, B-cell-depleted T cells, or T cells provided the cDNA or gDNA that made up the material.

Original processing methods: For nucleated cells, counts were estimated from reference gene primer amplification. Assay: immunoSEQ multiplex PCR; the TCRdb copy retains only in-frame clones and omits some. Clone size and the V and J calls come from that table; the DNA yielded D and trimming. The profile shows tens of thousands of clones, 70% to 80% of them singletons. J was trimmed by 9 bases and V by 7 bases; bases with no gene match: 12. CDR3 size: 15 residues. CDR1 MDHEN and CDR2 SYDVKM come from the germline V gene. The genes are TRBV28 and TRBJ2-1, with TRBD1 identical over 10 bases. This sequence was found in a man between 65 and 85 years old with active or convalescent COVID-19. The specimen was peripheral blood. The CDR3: CASKPPGTGVGEQFF. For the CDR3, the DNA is TGTGCCAGCAAACCCCCCGGGACAGGGGTTGGTGAGCAGTTCTTC.